The 9 T cell receptor beta chains presented below share a single source sample, sequenced in a study of blood T cell repertoires in COVID-19. The data were produced by immunoSEQ multiplex PCR, yet TCRdb's version contains in-frame clones alone and is incomplete. The sample lists nearly 350,000 clones; around 83% were seen once. Sequencing used peripheral blood. The receptors come from a man aged 25-45 years with active or convalescent COVID-19.

V and J are TRBV24-1 and TRBJ2-5, with 11 nucleotides matching TRBD2. J was trimmed by 2 bases and V by 4 bases; bases with no gene match: 2. This CDR3 region has 15 residues. Germline V gene lookup returns CDR1 KGHDR and CDR2 SFDVKD. CDR3 coding DNA: TGTGCCACCAGTGACCGGACTAGCGGGCAAGAGACCCAGTACTTC. Encoded protein: CATSDRTSGQETQYF.

The gene calls are TRBV3-1 (or the pseudogene TRBV3-2) and TRBJ2-3, with 12 bases fitting TRBD2. V gave up 1 base and J gave up 0 bases; unmatched junction bases: 8. From germline, CDR1 is LGHDT and CDR2 YNNKEL (reference sequence). The CDR3 runs 19 residues. The CDR3 nucleotides are TGTGCCAGCAGCCAAGGTTGGGCTAGCGGGGGGGCGAGCACAGATACGCAGTATTTT. This encodes CASSQGWASGGASTDTQYF.

This clone came up once. The chain uses TRBV5-1 and TRBJ2-2; the match to TRBD2 covers 12 bases. Germline loops: CDR1 SGHRS, CDR2 YFSETQ. The CDR3 length is 16 residues. V was pared by 2 bases and J by 4 bases, with 3 bases of the junction left unmatched. The DNA of the CDR3 is TGCGCCAGCAGCTTTCCGACTAGCGGGAGCACCGGGGAGCTGTTTTTT. Protein: CASSFPTSGSTGELFF.

The rearrangement links TRBV2 to TRBJ2-4; 10 nucleotides line up with TRBD2. Trimming took 6 bases from V and 0 from J; bases not matched to a gene: 5. The CDR3 has 16 amino acids. The germline gives CDR1 SNHLY, CDR2 FYNNEI. CDR3 amino acids: CASSPGLAVAKNIQYF. CDR3 in DNA: TGTGCCAGCAGCCCCGGACTAGCGGTAGCCAAAAACATTCAGTACTTC.

The chain combines TRBV30 with TRBJ2-1; D possibly corresponds to TRBD2 (5 bases). Trimming took off 1 base at V and 5 bases at J, with 9 bases between the two ends. Germline CDR1 GTSNPN, CDR2 SVGIG (reference sequence). CDR3 length equals 13 residues. This CDR3 is CAWSGGLNNEQFF. The CDR3 nucleotides are TGTGCCTGGAGTGGCGGGCTTAACAATGAGCAGTTCTTC.

J is TRBJ2-7 and V is TRBV13; 10 positions match TRBD1. This CDR3 region has 15 residues. From germline, CDR1 is PRHDT and CDR2 FYEKMQ (reference sequence). The ends lost 5 bases at V and 3 bases at J; junction bases unmatched: 7. For the CDR3, the DNA is TGTGCCAGCAGCCGGGGACAGGGGCAAATCTACGAGCAGTACTTC. This sequence encodes CASSRGQGQIYEQYF.

This clone was found once. The rearrangement links TRBV5-5 to TRBJ1-2; no reliable D call. V lost 0 bases and J lost 4, with 16 bases in between. Germline loops: CDR1 SGHKS, CDR2 YYEKEE (reference sequence). The CDR3 covers 16 residues. CDR3 protein: CASSLAPPGSGYGYTF. CDR3 DNA: TGTGCCAGCAGCTTGGCCCCCCCCGGGTCCGGCTATGGCTACACCTTC.

Notes on this clone: Other DNA sequences in this specimen translate into the identical CDR3. The genes are TRBV18 and TRBJ2-1, with 7 bases identical to TRBD1. CDR1 and CDR2 (germline): KGHSH, LQKENI. Trimming took 4 bases from V and 5 from J; bases not matched to a gene: 2. The CDR3 runs to 13 residues. CDR3 region: CASSLDRDNEQFF. CDR3 DNA sequence: TGTGCCAGCTCACTCGACAGGGACAATGAGCAGTTCTTC.

On this clone itself: The junction shows a germline mismatch at one end, possibly a read error. The rearrangement links TRBV19 to TRBJ1-1, with 11 positions matching TRBD1. CDR3 length: 16 residues. CDR1 is LNHDA and CDR2 is SQIVND in the germline V gene (reference sequence). This CDR3 reads CASSPGTGGVKTEAFF. In DNA form, the CDR3 reads TGTGCCAGTAGTCCCGGGACAGGGGGTGTGAAGACTGAAGCTTTCTTT.